The rows below give T cell receptor beta chains drawn from one sample of a study of cytomegalovirus exposure and HLA in healthy donors. Clones were read by immunoSEQ multiplex PCR, and TCRdb kept only the in-frame ones, dropping some. The sample has roughly 190,000 clones, about 80% seen once. Specimen: PBMCs. The receptors shown here come from a woman aged 45-65 years in good health and CMV-seropositive. Both conserved end residues are part of each CDR3. A D gene is named only where the DNA matches it firmly. A clone size is listed for some rows: how often the clone was seen (once, few, many), or a class if it is expanded.

d_call	j_call	v_call	clone_size	cdr3_nt	cdr3_aa
.	TRBJ2-5	TRBV6-5	.	TGTGCCAGCAGTTTCGTCCAAGAGACCCAGTACTTC	CASSFVQETQYF
.	TRBJ2-1	TRBV11-2	.	TGTGCCAGCAGCTTAGTAAGCGGCGCCGTCGGGAATGAGCAGTTCTTC	CASSLVSGAVGNEQFF
TRBD2	TRBJ2-1	TRBV5-4	.	TGTGCCAGCAGCTCGGGGACTAGCGGAACCGAGCAGTTCTTC	CASSSGTSGTEQFF
TRBD1	TRBJ2-2	TRBV5-4	.	TGTGCCAGCAGCCACCAGGGACAGGAAGAGCGTGGGGAGCTGTTTTTT	CASSHQGQEERGELFF
TRBD1	TRBJ1-2	TRBV9	.	TGTGCCAGCAGCGCAAACAGGGGATGGGTGGGCTACACCTTC	CASSANRGWVGYTF
.	TRBJ1-2	TRBV2	.	TGTGCCAGCAGTGAAGGGACAGCCTCCTATGGCTACACCTTC	CASSEGTASYGYTF
.	TRBJ1-4	TRBV4-1	.	TGCGCCAGCAGCCACAGCCAGGGAGGTGAAAAACTGTTTTTT	CASSHSQGGEKLFF
TRBD1	TRBJ2-7	TRBV12-5	.	TGTGCTAGTGCCAACCGGGACAGTGCCGGGGAGCAGTACTTC	CASANRDSAGEQYF
.	TRBJ1-1	TRBV11-2	once	TGTGCCAGCAGCTTATACCGTCAGACTGAAGCTTTCTTT	CASSLYRQTEAFF
.	TRBJ2-2	TRBV7-2	.	TGTGCCAGCAGCTTCGGAGGCGGGGAGCTGTTTTTT	CASSFGGGELFF
.	TRBJ1-5	TRBV6-5	.	TGTGCCAGCAGTCGTGAGGTTTTAGGTCAGCCCCAGCATTTT	CASSREVLGQPQHF